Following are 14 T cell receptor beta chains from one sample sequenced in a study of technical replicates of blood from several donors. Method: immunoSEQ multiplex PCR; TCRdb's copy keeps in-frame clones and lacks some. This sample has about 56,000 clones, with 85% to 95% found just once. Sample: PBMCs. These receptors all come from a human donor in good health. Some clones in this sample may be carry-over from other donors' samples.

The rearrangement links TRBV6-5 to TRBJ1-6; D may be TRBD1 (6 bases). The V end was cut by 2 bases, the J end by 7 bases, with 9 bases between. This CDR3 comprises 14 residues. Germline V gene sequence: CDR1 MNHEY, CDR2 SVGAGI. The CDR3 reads CASSYGRGNSPLHF. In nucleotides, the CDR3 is TGTGCCAGCAGTTACGGCAGGGGCAATTCACCCCTCCACTTT.

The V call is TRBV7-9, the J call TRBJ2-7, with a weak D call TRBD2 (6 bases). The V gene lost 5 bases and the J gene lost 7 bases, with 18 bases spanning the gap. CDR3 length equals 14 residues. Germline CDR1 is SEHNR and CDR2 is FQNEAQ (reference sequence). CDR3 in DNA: TGTGCCAGCAGCCTCGGCGGAGGAGGGATAGAGCAGTACTTC. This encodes CASSLGGGGIEQYF.

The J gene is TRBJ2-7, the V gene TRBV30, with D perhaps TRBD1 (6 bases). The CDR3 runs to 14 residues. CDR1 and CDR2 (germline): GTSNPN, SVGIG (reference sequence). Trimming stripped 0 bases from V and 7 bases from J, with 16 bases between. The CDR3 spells CAWSVPQGVVEQYF. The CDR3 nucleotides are TGTGCCTGGAGTGTCCCACAGGGAGTAGTGGAGCAGTACTTC.

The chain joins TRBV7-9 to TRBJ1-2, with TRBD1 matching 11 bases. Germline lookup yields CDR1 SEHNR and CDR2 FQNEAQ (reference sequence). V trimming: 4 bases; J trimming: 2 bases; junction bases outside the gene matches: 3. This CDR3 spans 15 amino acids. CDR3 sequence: CASSYGDRGNYGYTF. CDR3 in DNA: TGTGCCAGCAGCTACGGGGACAGGGGGAACTATGGCTACACCTTC.

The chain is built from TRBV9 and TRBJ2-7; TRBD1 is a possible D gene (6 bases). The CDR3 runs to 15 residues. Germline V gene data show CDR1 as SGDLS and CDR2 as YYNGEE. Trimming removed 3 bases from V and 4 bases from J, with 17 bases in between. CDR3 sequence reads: CASSGGPTILYEQYF. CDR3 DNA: TGTGCCAGCAGCGGGGGGCCAACGATTCTTTACGAGCAGTACTTC.

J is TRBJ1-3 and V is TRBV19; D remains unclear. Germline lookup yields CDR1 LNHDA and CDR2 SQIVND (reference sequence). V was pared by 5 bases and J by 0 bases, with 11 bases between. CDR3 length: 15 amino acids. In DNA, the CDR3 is TGTGCCAGTAGTTTCTCCGGGATCTCTGGAAACACCATATATTTT. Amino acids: CASSFSGISGNTIYF.

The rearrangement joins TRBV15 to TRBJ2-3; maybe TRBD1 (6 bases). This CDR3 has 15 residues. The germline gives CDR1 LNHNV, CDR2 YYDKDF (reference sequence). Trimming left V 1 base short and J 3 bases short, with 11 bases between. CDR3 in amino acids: CATSRVQGFTDTQYF. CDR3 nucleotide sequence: TGTGCCACCAGCAGAGTTCAGGGGTTTACAGATACGCAGTATTTT.

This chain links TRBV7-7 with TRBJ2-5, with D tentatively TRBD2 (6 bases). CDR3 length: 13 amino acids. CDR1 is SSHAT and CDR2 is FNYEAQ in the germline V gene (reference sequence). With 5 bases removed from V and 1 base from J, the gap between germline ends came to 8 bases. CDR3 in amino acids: CASSPSVQETQYF. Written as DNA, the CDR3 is TGTGCCAGCAGCCCTAGCGTCCAAGAGACCCAGTACTTC.

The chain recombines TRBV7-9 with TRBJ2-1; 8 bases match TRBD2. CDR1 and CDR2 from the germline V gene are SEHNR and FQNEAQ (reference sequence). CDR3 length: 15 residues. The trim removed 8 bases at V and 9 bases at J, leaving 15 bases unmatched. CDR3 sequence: CASSGLRGASGEQFF. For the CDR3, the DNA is TGTGCCAGCTCTGGGCTGCGGGGGGCCTCGGGTGAGCAGTTCTTC.

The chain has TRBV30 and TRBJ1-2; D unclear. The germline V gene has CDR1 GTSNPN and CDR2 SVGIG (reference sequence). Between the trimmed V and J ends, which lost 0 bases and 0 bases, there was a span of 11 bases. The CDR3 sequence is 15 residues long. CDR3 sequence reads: CAWSVYSLTNYGYTF. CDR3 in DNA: TGTGCCTGGAGTGTTTACAGCCTGACTAACTATGGCTACACCTTC.

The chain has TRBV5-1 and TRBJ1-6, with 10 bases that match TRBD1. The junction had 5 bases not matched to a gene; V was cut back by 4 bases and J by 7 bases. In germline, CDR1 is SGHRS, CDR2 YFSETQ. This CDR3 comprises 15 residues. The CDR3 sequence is CASSPGQGSNSPLHF. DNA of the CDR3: TGCGCCAGCAGCCCGGGACAGGGGTCAAATTCACCCCTCCACTTT. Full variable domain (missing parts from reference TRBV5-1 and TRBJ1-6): KAGVTQTPRYLIKTRGQQVTLSCSPISGHRSVSWYQQTPGQGLQFLFEYFSETQRNKGNFPGRFSGRQFSNSRSEMNVSTLELGDSALYLCASSPGQGSNSPLHFGNGTRLTVT.

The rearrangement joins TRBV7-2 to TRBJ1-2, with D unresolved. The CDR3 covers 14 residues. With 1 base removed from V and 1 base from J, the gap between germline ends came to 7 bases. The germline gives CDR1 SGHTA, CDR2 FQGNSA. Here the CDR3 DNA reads TGTGCCAGCAGCTTAGACGCCGGTAACTATGGCTACACCTTC. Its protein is CASSLDAGNYGYTF.

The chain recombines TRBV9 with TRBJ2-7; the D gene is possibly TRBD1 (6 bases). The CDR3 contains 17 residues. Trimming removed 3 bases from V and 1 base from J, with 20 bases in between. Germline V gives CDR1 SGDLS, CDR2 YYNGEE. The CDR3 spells CASSAKPGTLDSYEQYF. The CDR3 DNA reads TGTGCCAGCAGCGCGAAACCCGGGACACTCGATTCCTACGAGCAGTACTTC.

CDR3 sequence: CASSLGLAANTGELFF. As DNA, the CDR3 is TGTGCCAGCTCGTTAGGACTAGCCGCGAACACCGGGGAGCTGTTTTTT. This chain uses TRBV18 with TRBJ2-2, with 8 bases fitting TRBD2. V shed 6 bases and J 0 bases; nucleotides not matched to a gene: 6. Per germline, CDR1 KGHSH and CDR2 LQKENI. CDR3 length equals 16 residues.